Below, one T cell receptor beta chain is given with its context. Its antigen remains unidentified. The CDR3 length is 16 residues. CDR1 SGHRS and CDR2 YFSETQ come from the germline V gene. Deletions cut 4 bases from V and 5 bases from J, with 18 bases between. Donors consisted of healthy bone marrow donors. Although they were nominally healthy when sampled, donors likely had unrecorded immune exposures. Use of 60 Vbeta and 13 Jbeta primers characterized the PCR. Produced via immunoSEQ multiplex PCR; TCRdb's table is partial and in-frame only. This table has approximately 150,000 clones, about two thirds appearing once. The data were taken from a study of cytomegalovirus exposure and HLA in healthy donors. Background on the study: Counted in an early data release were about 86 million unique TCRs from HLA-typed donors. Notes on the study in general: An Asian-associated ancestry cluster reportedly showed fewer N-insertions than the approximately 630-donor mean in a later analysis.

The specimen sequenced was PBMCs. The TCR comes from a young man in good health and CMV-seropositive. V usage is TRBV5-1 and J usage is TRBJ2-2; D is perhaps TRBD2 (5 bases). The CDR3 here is CASSQRGLRGTGELFF. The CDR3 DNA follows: TGCGCCAGCAGCCAACGCGGACTCCGCGGGACCGGGGAGCTGTTTTTT.